This T cell receptor (beta chain) originates from a study of Ad26.COV2.S vaccination and SARS-CoV-2 variants. The CDR3 has 17 amino acids. Germline V gene lookup returns CDR1 MNHNS and CDR2 SASEGT. V was clipped by 4 bases and J by 0 bases, with 18 bases between them. Treatment noted: roughly 20 received Ad26.COV2.S at low or high dose, single or two shots; a few received placebo; per-sample allocation not given. Vaccine and placebo recipients were sampled on day 63 after the first injection. Assay used: immunoSEQ multiplex PCR; TCRdb lists only in-frame clones, some missing. The sample has about 350,000 clones; about 87% are singletons.

The sample was peripheral blood, taken in a trial of Ad26.COV2.S vaccine versus placebo. This clonotype originated in a person aged 18-60 years who received the Ad26.COV2.S COVID-19 vaccine or a placebo. The chain carries TRBV6-1 and TRBJ1-2; D is perhaps TRBD1 (5 bases). The CDR3: CASSATMGGEANYGYTF. The CDR3 DNA sequence: TGTGCCAGCAGTGCCACGATGGGAGGGGAAGCTAACTATGGCTACACCTTC.